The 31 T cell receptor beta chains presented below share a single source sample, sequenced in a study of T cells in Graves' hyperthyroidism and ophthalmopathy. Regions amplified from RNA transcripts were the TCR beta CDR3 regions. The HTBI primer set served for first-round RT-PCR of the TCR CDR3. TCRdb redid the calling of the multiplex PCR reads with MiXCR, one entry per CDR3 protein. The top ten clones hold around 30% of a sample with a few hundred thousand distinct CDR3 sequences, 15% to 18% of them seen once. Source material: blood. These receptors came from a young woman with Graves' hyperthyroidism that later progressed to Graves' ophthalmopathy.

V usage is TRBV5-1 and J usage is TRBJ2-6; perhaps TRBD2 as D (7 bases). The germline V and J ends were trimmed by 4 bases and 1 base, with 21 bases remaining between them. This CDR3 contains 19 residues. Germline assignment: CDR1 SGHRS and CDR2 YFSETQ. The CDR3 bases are TGCGCCAGCAGCCTTGTAGGGGGGAGGGGAAGTTCTGGGGCCAACGTCCTGACTTTC. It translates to CASSLVGGRGSSGANVLTF.

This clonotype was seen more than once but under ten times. Written as DNA, the CDR3 is TGTGCCAGCAGTGGTTTATATAGCAATCAGCCCCAGCATTTT. Its translation: CASSGLYSNQPQHF. This sequence joins TRBV3-1 and TRBJ1-5; no clear D gene. CDR1 and CDR2 from the germline V gene are LGHDT and YNNKEL (reference sequence). V shed 6 bases and J shed 0 bases, with 9 bases lying between them. The CDR3 extends over 14 amino acids.

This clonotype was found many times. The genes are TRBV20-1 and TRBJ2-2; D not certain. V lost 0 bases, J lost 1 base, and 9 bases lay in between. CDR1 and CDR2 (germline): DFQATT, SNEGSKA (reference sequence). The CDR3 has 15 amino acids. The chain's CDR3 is CSARDPPGNTGELFF. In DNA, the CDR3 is TGCAGTGCTAGAGATCCTCCAGGGAACACCGGGGAGCTGTTTTTT.

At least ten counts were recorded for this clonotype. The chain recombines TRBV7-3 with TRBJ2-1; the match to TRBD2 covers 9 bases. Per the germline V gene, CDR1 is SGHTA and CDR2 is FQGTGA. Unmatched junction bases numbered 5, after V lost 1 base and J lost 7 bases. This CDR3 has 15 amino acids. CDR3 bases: TGTGCCAGCAGCTTAAGTGGTAGCGGGAGTAATGAGCAGTTCTTC. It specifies CASSLSGSGSNEQFF.

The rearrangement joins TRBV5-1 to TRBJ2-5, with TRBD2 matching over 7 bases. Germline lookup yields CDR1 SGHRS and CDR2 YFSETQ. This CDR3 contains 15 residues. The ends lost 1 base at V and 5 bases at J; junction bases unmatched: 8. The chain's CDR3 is CASSLFGGKGETQYF. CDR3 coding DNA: TGCGCCAGCAGCTTGTTCGGGGGGAAAGGCGAGACCCAGTACTTC.

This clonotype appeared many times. The CDR3 is CASSPQSGRNSYNEQFF. As DNA, the CDR3 is TGTGCCAGCTCACCACAGAGCGGGAGGAACTCCTACAATGAGCAGTTCTTC. This sequence joins TRBV18 and TRBJ2-1; 9 bases agree with TRBD2. V lost 1 base and J lost 0; bases outside the gene matches: 4. The CDR3 totals 17 residues. The V gene's germline CDR1 is KGHSH and CDR2 LQKENI.

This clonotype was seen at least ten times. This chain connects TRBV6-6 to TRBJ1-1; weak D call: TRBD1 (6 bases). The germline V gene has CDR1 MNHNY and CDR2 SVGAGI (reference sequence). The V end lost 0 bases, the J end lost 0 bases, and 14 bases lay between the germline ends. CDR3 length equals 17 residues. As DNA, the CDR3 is TGTGCCAGCAGTTACTCCCGGGACACCGTTTTGAACACTGAAGCTTTCTTT. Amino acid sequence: CASSYSRDTVLNTEAFF.

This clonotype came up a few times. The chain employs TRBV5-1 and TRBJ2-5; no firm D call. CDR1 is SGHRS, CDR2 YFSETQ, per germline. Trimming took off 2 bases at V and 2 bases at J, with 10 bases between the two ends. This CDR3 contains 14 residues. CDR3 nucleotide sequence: TGCGCCAGCAGCTTTAACAGCCGACAAGAGACCCAGTACTTC. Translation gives CASSFNSRQETQYF.

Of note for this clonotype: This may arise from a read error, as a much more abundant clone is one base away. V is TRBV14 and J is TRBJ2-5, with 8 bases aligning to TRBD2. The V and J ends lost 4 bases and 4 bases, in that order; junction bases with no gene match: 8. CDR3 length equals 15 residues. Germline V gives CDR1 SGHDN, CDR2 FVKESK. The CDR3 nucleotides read TGTGCCAGCAGCCGTATCGGGAGGGCCGTAGAGACCCAGTACTTC. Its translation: CASSRIGRAVETQYF.

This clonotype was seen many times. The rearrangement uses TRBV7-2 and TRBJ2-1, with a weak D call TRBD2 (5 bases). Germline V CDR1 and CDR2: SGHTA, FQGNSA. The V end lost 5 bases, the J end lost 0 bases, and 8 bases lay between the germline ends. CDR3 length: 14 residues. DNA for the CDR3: TGTGCCAGCAGCCCGGGGTACTCCTACAATGAGCAGTTCTTC. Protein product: CASSPGYSYNEQFF. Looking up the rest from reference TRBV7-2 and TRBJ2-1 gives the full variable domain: GAGVSQSPSNKVTEKGKDVELRCDPISGHTALYWYRQSLGQGLEFLIYFQGNSAPDKSGLPSDRFSAERTGGSVSTLTIQRTQQEDSAVYLCASSPGYSYNEQFFGPGTRLTVL.

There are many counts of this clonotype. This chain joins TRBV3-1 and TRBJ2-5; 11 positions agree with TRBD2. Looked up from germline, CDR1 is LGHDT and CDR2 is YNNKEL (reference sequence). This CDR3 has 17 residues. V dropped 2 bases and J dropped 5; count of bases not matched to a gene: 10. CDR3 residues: CASSQLLAGGKRETQYF. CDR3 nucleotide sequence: TGTGCCAGCAGCCAACTCCTAGCGGGAGGAAAAAGGGAGACCCAGTACTTC.

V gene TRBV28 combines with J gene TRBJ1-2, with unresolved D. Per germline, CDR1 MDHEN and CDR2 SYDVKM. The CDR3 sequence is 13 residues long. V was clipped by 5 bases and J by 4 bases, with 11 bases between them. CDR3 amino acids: CASSLRSPYGYTF. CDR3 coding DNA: TGTGCCAGCAGTCTCAGGTCTCCCTATGGCTACACCTTC.

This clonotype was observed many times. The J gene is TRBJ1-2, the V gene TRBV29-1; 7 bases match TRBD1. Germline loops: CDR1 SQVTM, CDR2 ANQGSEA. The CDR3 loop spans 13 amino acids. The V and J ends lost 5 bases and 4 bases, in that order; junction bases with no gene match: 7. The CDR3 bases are TGCAGCGTTTTCGACAGGGAACGCTATGGCTACACCTTC. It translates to CSVFDRERYGYTF.

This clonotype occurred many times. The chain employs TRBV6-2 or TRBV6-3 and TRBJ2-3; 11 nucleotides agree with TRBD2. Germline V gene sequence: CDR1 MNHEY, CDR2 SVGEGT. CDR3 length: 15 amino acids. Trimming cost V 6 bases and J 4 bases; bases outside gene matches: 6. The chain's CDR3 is CASRTSGSYSDTQYF. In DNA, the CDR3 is TGTGCCAGCAGAACTAGCGGGAGTTATTCAGATACGCAGTATTTT.

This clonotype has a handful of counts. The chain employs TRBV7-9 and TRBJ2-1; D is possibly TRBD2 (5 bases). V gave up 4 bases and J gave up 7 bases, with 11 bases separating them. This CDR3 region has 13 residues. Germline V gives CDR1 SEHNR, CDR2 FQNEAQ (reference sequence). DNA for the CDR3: TGTGCCAGCAGCTCAGAGGGCCAGAATGAGCAGTTCTTC. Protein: CASSSEGQNEQFF.

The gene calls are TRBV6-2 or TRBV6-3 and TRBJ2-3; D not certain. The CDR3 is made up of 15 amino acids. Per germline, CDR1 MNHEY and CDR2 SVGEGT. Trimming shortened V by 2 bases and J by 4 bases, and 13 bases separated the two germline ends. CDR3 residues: CASSYGPEPSDTQYF. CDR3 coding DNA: TGTGCCAGCAGTTACGGCCCTGAGCCTTCAGATACGCAGTATTTT.

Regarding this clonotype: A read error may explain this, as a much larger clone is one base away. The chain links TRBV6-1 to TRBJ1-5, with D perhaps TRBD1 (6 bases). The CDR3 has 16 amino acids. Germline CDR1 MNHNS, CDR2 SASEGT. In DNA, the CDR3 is TGTACCAGCAGGGAAACACAGGGAGTTAGCAATCAGCCCCAGCATTTT. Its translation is CTSRETQGVSNQPQHF.

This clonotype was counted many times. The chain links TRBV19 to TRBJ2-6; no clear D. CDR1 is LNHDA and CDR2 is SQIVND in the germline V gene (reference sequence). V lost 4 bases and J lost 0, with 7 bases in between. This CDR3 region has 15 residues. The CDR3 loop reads CASSNTASGANVLTF. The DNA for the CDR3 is TGTGCCAGTAGTAATACCGCCTCTGGGGCCAACGTCCTGACTTTC.

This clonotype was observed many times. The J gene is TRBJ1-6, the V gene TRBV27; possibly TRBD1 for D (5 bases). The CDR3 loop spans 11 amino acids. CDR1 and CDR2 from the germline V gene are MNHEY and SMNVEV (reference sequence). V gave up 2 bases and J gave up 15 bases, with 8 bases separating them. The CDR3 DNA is TGTGCCAGCAGTTTAGGGGGTCTCCTCCACTTT. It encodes CASSLGGLLHF.

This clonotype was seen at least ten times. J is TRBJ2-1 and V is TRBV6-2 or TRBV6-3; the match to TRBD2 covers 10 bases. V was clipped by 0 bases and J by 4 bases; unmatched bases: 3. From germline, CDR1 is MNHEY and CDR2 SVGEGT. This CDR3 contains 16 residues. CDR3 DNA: TGTGCCAGCAGTTACTCGACTAGCGGGCCTTACAATGAGCAGTTCTTC. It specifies CASSYSTSGPYNEQFF.

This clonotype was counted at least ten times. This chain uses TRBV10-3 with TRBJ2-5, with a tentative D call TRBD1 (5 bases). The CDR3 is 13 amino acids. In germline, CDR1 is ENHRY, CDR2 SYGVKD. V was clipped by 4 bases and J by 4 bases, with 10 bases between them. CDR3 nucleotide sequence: TGTGCCATCAGTGTTACCCAGGGAGAGACCCAGTACTTC. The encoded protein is CAISVTQGETQYF.

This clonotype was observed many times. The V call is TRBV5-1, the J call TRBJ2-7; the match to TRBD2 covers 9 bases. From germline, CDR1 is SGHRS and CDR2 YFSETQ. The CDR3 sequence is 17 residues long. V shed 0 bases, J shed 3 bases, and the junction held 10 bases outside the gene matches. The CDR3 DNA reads TGCGCCAGCAGCTTGGGAAGGGCTAGCGGGAACCTCTACGAGCAGTACTTC. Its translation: CASSLGRASGNLYEQYF. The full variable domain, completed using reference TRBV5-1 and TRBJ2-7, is KAGVTQTPRYLIKTRGQQVTLSCSPISGHRSVSWYQQTPGQGLQFLFEYFSETQRNKGNFPGRFSGRQFSNSRSEMNVSTLELGDSALYLCASSLGRASGNLYEQYFGPGTRLTVT.

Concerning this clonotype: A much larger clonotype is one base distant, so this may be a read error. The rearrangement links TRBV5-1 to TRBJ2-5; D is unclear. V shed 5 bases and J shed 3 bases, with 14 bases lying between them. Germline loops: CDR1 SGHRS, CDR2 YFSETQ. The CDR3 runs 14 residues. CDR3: CASRLLEREETQYF. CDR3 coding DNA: TGCGCCAGCAGGTTGTTGGAGCGAGAAGAGACCCAGTACTTC.

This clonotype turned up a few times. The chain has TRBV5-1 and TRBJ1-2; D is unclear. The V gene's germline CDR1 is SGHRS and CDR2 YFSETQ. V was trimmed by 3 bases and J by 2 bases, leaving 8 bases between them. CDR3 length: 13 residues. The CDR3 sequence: CASSSGPNYGYTF. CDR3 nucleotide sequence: TGCGCCAGCAGCTCAGGTCCCAACTATGGCTACACCTTC.

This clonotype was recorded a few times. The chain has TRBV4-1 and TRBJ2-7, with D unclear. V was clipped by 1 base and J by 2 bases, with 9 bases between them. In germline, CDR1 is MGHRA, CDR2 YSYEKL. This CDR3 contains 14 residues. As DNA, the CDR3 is TGCGCCAGCAGCCAAGGGTCAGCCGCCTACGAGCAGTACTTC. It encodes CASSQGSAAYEQYF.

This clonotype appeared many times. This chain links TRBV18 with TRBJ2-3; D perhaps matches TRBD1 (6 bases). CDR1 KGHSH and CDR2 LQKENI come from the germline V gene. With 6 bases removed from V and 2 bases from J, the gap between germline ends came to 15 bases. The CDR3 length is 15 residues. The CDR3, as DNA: TGTGCCAGCTCGTCTCTACGGACAGTCACAGATACGCAGTATTTT. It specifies CASSSLRTVTDTQYF. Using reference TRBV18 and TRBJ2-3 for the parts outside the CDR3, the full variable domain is NAGVMQNPRHLVRRRGQEARLRCSPMKGHSHVYWYRQLPEEGLKFMVYLQKENIIDESGMPKERFSAEFPKEGPSILRIQQVVRGDSAAYFCASSSLRTVTDTQYFGPGTRLTVL.

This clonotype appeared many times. The CDR3 region is CASSYGRGKGETQYF. The DNA for the CDR3 is TGTGCCAGCAGTTACGGGAGGGGGAAAGGGGAGACCCAGTACTTC. The chain has TRBV6-6 and TRBJ2-5, with D maybe TRBD2 (7 bases). CDR1 MNHNY and CDR2 SVGAGI come from the germline V gene (reference sequence). The V end lost 2 bases, the J end lost 5 bases, and 15 bases lay between the germline ends. The CDR3 loop spans 15 amino acids.

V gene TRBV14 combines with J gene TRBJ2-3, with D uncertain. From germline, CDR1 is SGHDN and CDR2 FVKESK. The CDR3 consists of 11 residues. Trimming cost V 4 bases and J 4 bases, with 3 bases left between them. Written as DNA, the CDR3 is TGTGCCAGCAGCCGGGCAGATACGCAGTATTTT. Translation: CASSRADTQYF.

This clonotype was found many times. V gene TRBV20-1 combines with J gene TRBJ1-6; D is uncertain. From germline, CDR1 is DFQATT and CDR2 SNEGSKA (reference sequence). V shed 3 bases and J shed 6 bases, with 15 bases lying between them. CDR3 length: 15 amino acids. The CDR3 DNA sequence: TGCAGTGCTAGGGCGCAGGCCTACGGTAATTCACCCCTCCACTTT. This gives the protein CSARAQAYGNSPLHF.

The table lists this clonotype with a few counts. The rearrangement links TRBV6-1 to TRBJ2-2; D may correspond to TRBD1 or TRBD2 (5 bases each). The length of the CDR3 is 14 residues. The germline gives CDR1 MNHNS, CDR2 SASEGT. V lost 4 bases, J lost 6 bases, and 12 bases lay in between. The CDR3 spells CASSGTLRAGELFF. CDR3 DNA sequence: TGTGCCAGCAGTGGGACTCTCAGGGCCGGGGAGCTGTTTTTT.

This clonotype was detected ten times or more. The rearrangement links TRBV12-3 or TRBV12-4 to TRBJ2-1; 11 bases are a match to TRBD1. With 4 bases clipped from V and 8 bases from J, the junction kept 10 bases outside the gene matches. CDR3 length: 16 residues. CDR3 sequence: CASSSFRDRGRYEQFF. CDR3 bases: TGTGCCAGCAGTTCGTTCCGGGACAGGGGGAGGTATGAGCAGTTCTTC.